A selection of T cell receptor beta chains follows, all from one sample in a study of cytomegalovirus exposure and HLA in healthy donors. Produced via immunoSEQ multiplex PCR; TCRdb's table is partial and in-frame only. The table has about 150,000 clones, over 60% seen once. Sequenced sample: PBMCs. Receptors were obtained from a woman between 18 and 29 years old in good health and CMV-seronegative. Each CDR3 is given with its conserved first and last residue. Each record gives: clone size, D gene, V gene, J gene, CDR3 protein, CDR3 DNA. D genes are given only for firm matches. Clone size appears in some rows only: once, few, many, or a class for an expanded clone.

-	-	TRBV7-2	TRBJ1-3	CASSQHPGSGNTIYF	TGTGCCAGCAGCCAACATCCGGGATCTGGAAACACCATATATTTT
few	-	TRBV7-9	TRBJ1-1	CASSLEVANTEAFF	TGTGCCAGCAGCTTGGAGGTAGCGAACACTGAAGCTTTCTTT
-	-	TRBV28	TRBJ1-5	CASSLQGGQPQHF	TGTGCCAGCAGTTTACAGGGTGGGCAGCCCCAGCATTTT
-	-	TRBV7-9	TRBJ2-7	CASSGGTSPSYEQYF	TGTGCCAGCAGCGGGGGGACCTCACCCTCCTACGAGCAGTACTTC
-	-	TRBV28	TRBJ1-5	CASSSTGYSNQPQHF	TGTGCCAGCAGCTCCACGGGGTATAGCAATCAGCCCCAGCATTTT
-	-	TRBV25-1	TRBJ1-5	CASAPTGSNQPQHF	TGTGCCAGTGCCCCCACTGGTAGCAATCAGCCCCAGCATTTT
-	TRBD1	TRBV5-4	TRBJ1-4	CASSLAGGNEKLFF	TGTGCCAGCAGCTTGGCAGGGGGTAATGAAAAACTGTTTTTT
-	-	TRBV5-4	TRBJ2-4	CASSLAGPENIQYF	TGTGCCAGCAGCTTGGCCGGCCCGGAGAACATTCAGTACTTC
-	-	TRBV7-8	TRBJ2-3	CASSLGARGGTDTQYF	TGTGCCAGCAGCTTAGGGGCCCGCGGGGGCACAGATACGCAGTATTTT
-	-	TRBV27	TRBJ2-7	CASRLNNGYEQYF	TGTGCCAGCAGGCTCAATAACGGCTACGAGCAGTACTTC
-	TRBD1	TRBV28	TRBJ2-1	CASIEGQVHNEQFF	TGTGCCAGCATTGAGGGACAGGTCCACAATGAGCAGTTCTTC
-	TRBD1	TRBV4-2	TRBJ2-1	CASSSFDRGQYNEQFF	TGTGCCAGCAGCTCGTTCGACAGGGGACAATACAATGAGCAGTTCTTC
-	-	TRBV6-1	TRBJ1-2	CALSPEGSYGYTF	TGTGCCCTGAGTCCCGAAGGGAGCTATGGCTACACCTTC
-	-	TRBV2	TRBJ2-3	CASSTSPRAPDTQYF	TGTGCCAGCAGTACTAGCCCCCGAGCCCCAGATACGCAGTATTTT
-	TRBD2	TRBV11-2	TRBJ2-1	CASRPRGGSSYNEQFF	TGTGCCAGCAGACCTCGGGGGGGGAGCTCCTACAATGAGCAGTTCTTC
-	-	TRBV6-5	TRBJ2-5	CASSRAPPPGETQYF	TGTGCCAGCAGTCGCGCGCCTCCGCCGGGAGAGACCCAGTACTTC
-	TRBD2	TRBV11-3	TRBJ2-3	CASSSRTSGGDTQYF	TGTGCCAGCAGCTCCAGGACTAGCGGTGGAGATACGCAGTATTTT
-	TRBD1	TRBV28	TRBJ1-6	CATDRGLTSYNSPLHF	TGTGCCACCGACAGGGGGCTTACTTCCTATAATTCACCCCTCCACTTT
-	-	TRBV18	TRBJ2-7	CASSPGPGGNEQYF	TGTGCCAGCTCACCGGGGCCGGGGGGCAACGAGCAGTACTTC
-	-	TRBV2	TRBJ1-6	CASRYDKGAYNSPLHF	TGTGCCAGCAGATACGACAAAGGGGCTTATAATTCACCCCTCCACTTT
-	-	TRBV28	TRBJ1-1	CASRVRQMNMNTEAFF	TGTGCCAGCAGGGTGAGACAGATGAACATGAACACTGAAGCTTTCTTT
-	-	TRBV6-5	TRBJ1-1	CASSTFGQGTTSFF	-
once	TRBD1	TRBV5-6	TRBJ2-5	CASSSGQGARETQYF	TGTGCCAGCAGCTCAGGACAGGGGGCGCGGGAGACCCAGTACTTC
few	TRBD2	TRBV27	TRBJ2-1	CASSASGRARNEQFF	TGTGCCAGCAGTGCCTCCGGGAGGGCCAGGAATGAGCAGTTCTTC
-	-	TRBV28	TRBJ2-2	CASSLDGLAANTGELFF	TGTGCCAGCAGTTTAGACGGGTTAGCGGCGAACACCGGGGAGCTGTTTTTT
-	TRBD1	TRBV4-1	TRBJ1-1	CASSQDREHTEAFF	TGCGCCAGCAGCCAGGACAGGGAGCACACTGAAGCTTTCTTT
-	-	TRBV27	TRBJ2-1	CASQGISYNEQFF	TGTGCCAGCCAGGGAATCTCCTACAATGAGCAGTTCTTC
-	TRBD2	TRBV5-1	TRBJ2-1	CASSSLAGAYNEQFF	TGCGCCAGCAGTTCGCTAGCGGGAGCCTACAATGAGCAGTTCTTC
-	-	TRBV5-1	TRBJ1-2	CASSFTGSDYGYTF	TGCGCCAGCAGCTTCACAGGGTCGGATTATGGCTACACCTTC
-	-	TRBV11-3	TRBJ1-1	CASSLSRDTEAFF	TGTGCCAGCAGCTTAAGCCGGGACACTGAAGCTTTCTTT
-	TRBD2	TRBV5-4	TRBJ2-1	CASSLSERGRGNEQFF	TGTGCCAGCAGCTTGAGCGAGCGCGGGAGAGGTAATGAGCAGTTCTTC
few	-	TRBV5-1	TRBJ1-1	CASSLALDRNTEAFF	TGCGCCAGCAGCTTAGCCCTGGACAGGAACACTGAAGCTTTCTTT
-	-	TRBV11-1	TRBJ2-6	CASSLYGSGANVLTF	TGTGCCAGCAGCTTATACGGCTCTGGGGCCAACGTCCTGACTTTC
-	TRBD2	TRBV2	TRBJ2-5	CASSAFRLGLKGREQYF	TGTGCCAGCAGTGCCTTCAGACTTGGTCTTAAAGGGCGGGAGCAGTACTTC
-	-	TRBV4-3	TRBJ2-3	CASSQGVPSTDTQYF	TGCGCCAGCAGCCAAGGAGTGCCTAGCACAGATACGCAGTATTTT
once	-	TRBV6-1	TRBJ1-5	CASRDREFSNQPQHF	TGTGCCAGCAGGGATCGGGAGTTTAGCAATCAGCCCCAGCATTTT
-	-	TRBV30	TRBJ2-1	CAWSDRARRFVEQFF	TGTGCCTGGAGTGACAGGGCCCGCCGGTTTGTTGAGCAGTTCTTC
-	-	TRBV7-8	TRBJ1-1	CASSSDWNTEAFF	TGTGCCAGCAGCTCCGACTGGAACACTGAAGCTTTCTTT
-	-	TRBV6-5	TRBJ2-1	CASSYSFGNEQFF	TGTGCCAGCAGTTACTCTTTCGGCAATGAGCAGTTCTTC
-	-	TRBV4-3	TRBJ1-3	CASSQNPLTGNTIYF	TGCGCCAGCAGCCAAAATCCCTTAACTGGAAACACCATATATTTT
-	TRBD1	TRBV5-1	TRBJ2-2	CASSGTGSTGELFF	TGCGCCAGCAGCGGGACAGGGAGCACCGGGGAGCTGTTTTTT
once	TRBD2	TRBV27	TRBJ2-5	CASRGVGGRFRETQYF	TGTGCCAGCCGCGGGGTCGGCGGGAGGTTTCGAGAGACCCAGTACTTC
once	-	TRBV5-6	TRBJ1-1	CASSLAGRSTEAFF	TGTGCCAGCAGCTTGGCGGGGAGATCCACTGAAGCTTTCTTT
-	TRBD1	TRBV6-6	TRBJ1-1	CASSQGQINTEAFF	TGTGCCAGCAGTCAGGGACAGATTAACACTGAAGCTTTCTTT
few	TRBD2	TRBV5-6	TRBJ2-1	CASSFPGSGRALNEQFF	TGTGCCAGCAGCTTCCCTGGTAGCGGGAGGGCCCTGAATGAGCAGTTCTTC
few	-	TRBV12-5	TRBJ1-5	CASGLLGQQQPQHF	TGTGCTAGTGGTTTGTTGGGGCAGCAACAGCCCCAGCATTTT
-	TRBD2	TRBV5-6	TRBJ2-5	CASSLGRGETQYF	TGTGCCAGCAGCTTGGGGCGGGGGGAGACCCAGTACTTC
-	TRBD2	TRBV11-2	TRBJ2-7	CASSDPGGRAYEQYF	TGTGCCAGCAGCGACCCGGGGGGGAGGGCCTACGAGCAGTACTTC
once	TRBD1	TRBV6-1	TRBJ1-2	CASSEGNRGRGYTF	TGTGCCAGCAGTGAAGGCAACAGGGGGCGAGGCTACACCTTC
few	TRBD1	TRBV19	TRBJ2-2	CASSIAQGASGELFF	TGTGCCAGTAGTATAGCACAGGGGGCCTCCGGGGAGCTGTTTTTT
-	-	TRBV6-6	TRBJ1-2	CASRAQGGVSGYTF	TGTGCCAGCAGAGCACAGGGAGGGGTCTCTGGCTACACCTTC
few	-	TRBV30	TRBJ1-6	CAWRTALGRGSSYNSPLHF	TGTGCCTGGAGGACCGCCCTCGGGCGGGGAAGCTCCTATAATTCACCCCTCCACTTT
-	TRBD1	TRBV2	TRBJ2-1	CASSEQGQGYNEQFF	TGTGCCAGCAGTGAACAGGGACAGGGTTACAATGAGCAGTTCTTC
-	TRBD1	TRBV6-4	TRBJ2-1	CASSLDRESYNEQFF	TGTGCCAGCAGTCTGGACAGGGAATCCTACAATGAGCAGTTCTTC
-	TRBD1	TRBV28	TRBJ1-4	CASSLQGDEKLFF	TGTGCCAGCAGCTTACAGGGGGATGAAAAACTGTTTTTT